Detailed here is one T cell receptor (beta chain). The source of the sample is a study of ipilimumab plus nivolumab after autologous stem cell transplantation. Study at large: Median doses per patient: roughly 5 ipilimumab, about 8 nivolumab. DLBCL patients had primary refractory or relapsed disease.

The V gene lost 2 bases and the J gene lost 6 bases, with 14 bases spanning the gap. Germline CDR1 reads MNHEY; CDR2 reads SMNVEV (reference sequence). The CDR3 is made up of 15 amino acids. Starting 14 to 28 days after autologous transplant, ipilimumab 1 mg/kg was given. Data came from immunoSEQ multiplex PCR; TCRdb stores just in-frame clones and leaves some out. Of roughly 16,000 clones in the sample, more than 65% were seen once. This receptor was obtained from a male donor with diffuse large B-cell lymphoma. The source material was PBMCs, sampled in a trial of ipilimumab plus nivolumab as post-transplant consolidation. The chain uses TRBV27 and TRBJ2-1, with D possibly being TRBD1 or TRBD2 (5 bases each). Here the CDR3 reads CASSLGSGRFNEQFF. The CDR3 DNA reads as TGTGCCAGCAGTTTAGGATCAGGGAGATTCAATGAGCAGTTCTTC.